Each of the 13 T cell receptor beta chains below was sequenced from the same sample in a study of blood T cell repertoires in COVID-19. Profiled with immunoSEQ multiplex PCR; TCRdb holds only in-frame clones, not every one. The profile shows about 310,000 clones, about nine tenths of them singletons. Sequencing input: peripheral blood. Every receptor here comes from a man aged 50 to 59 with active or convalescent COVID-19.

The rearrangement joins TRBV2 to TRBJ2-7, with 11 bases matching TRBD2. Per germline, CDR1 SNHLY and CDR2 FYNNEI. This CDR3 has 14 residues. With V trimmed by 4 bases and J by 7 bases, 6 bases remained unmatched. DNA of the CDR3: TGTGCCAGCAGTGGGCTAGCGGGAGGTCTAGAGCAGTACTTC. Encoded protein: CASSGLAGGLEQYF. Supplemented by reference TRBV2 and TRBJ2-7, the full variable domain reads EPEVTQTPSHQVTQMGQEVILRCVPISNHLYFYWYRQILGQKVEFLVSFYNNEISEKSEIFDDQFSVERPDGSNFTLKIRSTKLEDSAMYFCASSGLAGGLEQYFGPGTRLTVT.

V is TRBV18 and J is TRBJ1-2, with 10 bases lining up with TRBD1. The V and J ends lost 3 bases and 8 bases, in that order; junction bases with no gene match: 6. The CDR3 extends over 14 amino acids. Germline loops: CDR1 KGHSH, CDR2 LQKENI. CDR3 region: CASSPTGTGDGYTF. Written as DNA, the CDR3 is TGTGCCAGCTCACCTACCGGGACAGGGGACGGCTACACCTTC.

This rearrangement joins TRBV9 to TRBJ1-2, with 8 nucleotides matching TRBD1. Germline CDR1 is SGDLS and CDR2 is YYNGEE. This CDR3 is 16 amino acids long. J was trimmed by 4 bases and V by 0 bases; bases with no gene match: 8. The CDR3, as DNA: TGTGCCAGCAGCGTAGGGACAGGGCATCTAGTCTATGGCTACACCTTC. Protein product: CASSVGTGHLVYGYTF.

This rearrangement joins TRBV6-5 to TRBJ2-6; D gene unclear. The V end lost 0 bases, the J end lost 0 bases, and 3 bases lay between the germline ends. This CDR3 has 15 residues. Germline lookup yields CDR1 MNHEY and CDR2 SVGAGI. DNA for the CDR3: TGTGCCAGCAGTTACTCTCTCTCTGGGGCCAACGTCCTGACTTTC. It codes for CASSYSLSGANVLTF.

This chain links TRBV28 with TRBJ1-1; D remains unclear. This CDR3 region has 14 residues. CDR1 and CDR2 (germline): MDHEN, SYDVKM. Trimming stripped 2 bases from V and 3 bases from J, with 10 bases between. CDR3 loop: CASSLIRVDTEAFF. The CDR3, as DNA: TGTGCCAGCAGTTTAATACGGGTGGACACTGAAGCTTTCTTT.

The chain combines TRBV28 with TRBJ1-2; 8 positions match TRBD1. The CDR3 loop spans 13 amino acids. V shed 10 bases and J 5 bases; nucleotides not matched to a gene: 9. CDR1 is MDHEN, CDR2 SYDVKM, per germline. This CDR3 is CAIDQGAGYGYTF. The CDR3 coding sequence is TGTGCCATCGATCAGGGGGCAGGGTATGGCTACACCTTC.

The rearrangement links TRBV6-2 or TRBV6-3 to TRBJ1-4; D is possibly TRBD1 (6 bases). CDR1 MNHEY and CDR2 SVGEGT come from the germline V gene. The length of the CDR3 is 15 residues. V dropped 2 bases and J dropped 10 bases, with 17 bases sitting between them. The CDR3 nucleotides read TGTGCCAGCAGTTACGGGACATTGGGGCTTGGAAAACTGTTTTTT. Translating gives CASSYGTLGLGKLFF.

V usage is TRBV20-1 and J usage is TRBJ2-3; 8 positions agree with TRBD2. Trimming at V came to 3 bases and at J to 2 bases, leaving 7 bases not matched to a gene. Germline V gives CDR1 DFQATT, CDR2 SNEGSKA (reference sequence). The CDR3 is made up of 15 amino acids. The CDR3 coding sequence is TGCAGTGCTAGTAGGGCGGGAGGACTCACAGATACGCAGTATTTT. Residues: CSASRAGGLTDTQYF.

This rearrangement joins TRBV2 to TRBJ1-1; TRBD1 aligns across 7 bases. V was pared by 4 bases and J by 4 bases, with 3 bases of the junction left unmatched. CDR1 is SNHLY, CDR2 FYNNEI, per germline. This CDR3 spans 13 amino acids. The CDR3 nucleotides are TGTGCCAGCAGTGGGGACAGTGGCACTGAAGCTTTCTTT. The encoded protein is CASSGDSGTEAFF.

The chain recombines TRBV9 with TRBJ1-4; D unresolved. CDR3 length: 13 residues. Germline V CDR1 and CDR2: SGDLS, YYNGEE. V was clipped by 2 bases and J by 5 bases, with 7 bases between them. The CDR3 DNA follows: TGTGCCAGCAGCGTTTCGGTAAATGAAAAACTGTTTTTT. It encodes CASSVSVNEKLFF.

The CDR3 bases are TGTGCCAGCAGCTCCCAAACAGGGGAAGGGAACACCATATATTTT. Its protein product is CASSSQTGEGNTIYF. The genes are TRBV7-6 and TRBJ1-3; 7 positions match TRBD1. The trim removed 4 bases at V and 7 bases at J, leaving 10 bases unmatched. The germline V gene encodes CDR1 SGHVS and CDR2 FNYEAQ. The CDR3 has 15 amino acids.

The chain couples TRBV9 to TRBJ2-7; D perhaps matches TRBD1 (6 bases). Per germline, CDR1 SGDLS and CDR2 YYNGEE. Trimming removed 2 bases from V and 4 bases from J, with 13 bases in between. This CDR3 is built from 14 residues. DNA for the CDR3: TGTGCCAGCAGCGTTTCAGGGGAGTCGTACGAGCAGTACTTC. This codes for CASSVSGESYEQYF.

The chain links TRBV28 to TRBJ1-4; 9 positions match TRBD1. Germline loops: CDR1 MDHEN, CDR2 SYDVKM. The CDR3 is 16 residues long. V trimming: 4 bases; J trimming: 8 bases; junction bases outside the gene matches: 11. The chain's CDR3 is CASSSKVQGAREKLFF. The DNA for the CDR3 is TGTGCCAGCAGTTCAAAAGTACAGGGGGCGCGGGAAAAACTGTTTTTT.